The 26 T cell receptor beta chains reported below all come from one sample, sequenced in a study of blood T cell repertoires in COVID-19. Repertoires were generated with immunoSEQ multiplex PCR, while TCRdb's copy carries only in-frame clones and drops some. The repertoire includes some 330,000 clones, roughly nine tenths of them detected once, and about 2% sits in the top ten. The specimen was peripheral blood. These receptors all come from a woman in her 30s with COVID-19, enrolled during active disease.

CDR3 sequence: CASSSAVRVHEQFF. CDR3 bases: TGTGCCAGCAGTTCCGCCGTCAGGGTCCATGAGCAGTTCTTC. The V gene is TRBV27, the J gene TRBJ2-1; D is possibly TRBD1 (5 bases). Germline CDR1 and CDR2: MNHEY and SMNVEV (reference sequence). V was trimmed by 4 bases and J by 8 bases, leaving 15 bases between them. This CDR3 contains 14 residues.

The chain links TRBV27 to TRBJ2-7; TRBD1 matches at 11 bases. CDR1 MNHEY and CDR2 SMNVEV come from the germline V gene (reference sequence). The CDR3 has 15 residues. With 5 bases clipped from V and 5 bases from J, the junction kept 8 bases outside the gene matches. CDR3 loop: CASSDRTGGFHEQYV. CDR3 nucleotide sequence: TGTGCCAGCAGTGACCGGACAGGGGGCTTCCACGAGCAGTACGTC.

The V gene is TRBV28, the J gene TRBJ2-2; D might be TRBD2 (5 bases). Germline CDR1 and CDR2: MDHEN and SYDVKM. CDR3 size: 17 residues. Trimming shortened V by 4 bases and J by 5 bases, and 20 bases separated the two germline ends. DNA of the CDR3: TGTGCCAGCAGTTCGACTGGAGGCACCGTCCCAACCGGGGAGCTGTTTTTT. Its translation: CASSSTGGTVPTGELFF.

The chain carries TRBV10-2 and TRBJ1-1, with 8 nucleotides matching TRBD1. There are 13 residues in the CDR3. The V and J ends lost 8 bases and 4 bases, in that order; junction bases with no gene match: 6. CDR1 is WSHSY, CDR2 SAAADI, per germline. The DNA of the CDR3 is TGCGCCAGCTCCTCAGGGGGCTTCACTGAAGCTTTCTTT. Residues: CASSSGGFTEAFF.

The J gene is TRBJ1-4, the V gene TRBV15; 9 nucleotides line up with TRBD1. J gave up 8 bases and V 1 base, and 5 bases lay outside the gene matches. Germline V gives CDR1 LNHNV, CDR2 YYDKDF (reference sequence). The CDR3 runs 15 residues. The CDR3 loop is CATSRGDRAAEKLFF. In DNA, the CDR3 is TGTGCCACCAGCAGAGGGGACAGGGCGGCAGAAAAACTGTTTTTT.

The V call is TRBV7-2, the J call TRBJ2-3, with a possible D match to TRBD2 (6 bases). The germline V and J ends were trimmed by 2 bases and 3 bases, with 12 bases remaining between them. Germline V gene data show CDR1 as SGHTA and CDR2 as FQGNSA. This CDR3 comprises 15 residues. CDR3 sequence: CASSLTSHETDTQYF. CDR3 DNA: TGTGCCAGCAGCTTAACTAGCCACGAAACAGATACGCAGTATTTT.

The CDR3 DNA sequence: TGTGCCACCAGTGATTGGGTCCAGGGGGCCGAGACCCAGTACTTC. Translating it yields CATSDWVQGAETQYF. The V call is TRBV24-1, the J call TRBJ2-5, with 8 positions matching TRBD1. Germline assignment: CDR1 KGHDR and CDR2 SFDVKD. V lost 2 bases and J lost 5; bases outside the gene matches: 6. There are 15 residues in the CDR3.

This chain connects TRBV2 to TRBJ2-2, with a weak D call TRBD1 (6 bases). This CDR3 contains 13 residues. Trimming removed 8 bases at V and 1 base at J, with 8 bases between. Germline lookup yields CDR1 SNHLY and CDR2 FYNNEI. The CDR3 coding sequence is TGTGCCAGCCAACAGGGGAACACCGGGGAGCTGTTTTTT. As protein: CASQQGNTGELFF.

The V and J genes are TRBV5-1 and TRBJ1-4, with 9 bases that match TRBD1. There are 16 residues in the CDR3. V gave up 3 bases and J gave up 8 bases; unmatched junction bases: 11. The germline V gene has CDR1 SGHRS and CDR2 YFSETQ. The chain's CDR3 is CASSSGGTGMREKLFF. The CDR3 DNA follows: TGCGCCAGCAGCTCGGGAGGGACAGGGATGAGAGAAAAACTGTTTTTT.

This chain connects TRBV7-2 to TRBJ2-3; 9 bases align to TRBD2. This CDR3 has 17 amino acids. With 5 bases clipped from V and 0 bases from J, the junction kept 9 bases outside the gene matches. Germline V CDR1 and CDR2: SGHTA, FQGNSA. The CDR3 sequence is CASSQRAGGPSTDTQYF. CDR3 coding DNA: TGTGCCAGCAGCCAAAGGGCGGGGGGGCCTAGCACAGATACGCAGTATTTT.

V usage is TRBV24-1 and J usage is TRBJ2-7; D is unresolved. V was clipped by 3 bases and J by 4 bases, with 6 bases between them. Per germline, CDR1 KGHDR and CDR2 SFDVKD. The CDR3 runs to 12 residues. CDR3 DNA sequence: TGTGCCACCAGTGATGAGCGATACGAGCAGTACTTC. This codes for CATSDERYEQYF.

This chain connects TRBV4-1 to TRBJ2-3; TRBD2 agrees at 9 bases. The CDR3 is 18 amino acids. The germline gives CDR1 MGHRA, CDR2 YSYEKL. The ends lost 0 bases at V and 3 bases at J; junction bases unmatched: 10. CDR3 nucleotide sequence: TGCGCCAGCAGCCAAGAACCCTTTGCGGGGGGGCCAACAGATACGCAGTATTTT. Protein sequence: CASSQEPFAGGPTDTQYF.

The V gene is TRBV27, the J gene TRBJ1-3; D is unclear. This CDR3 is 13 amino acids long. CDR1 and CDR2 (germline): MNHEY, SMNVEV (reference sequence). V was clipped by 3 bases and J by 0 bases, with 3 bases between them. Here the CDR3 reads CASSLSSGNTIYF. The CDR3 nucleotides read TGTGCCAGCAGTTTGAGCTCTGGAAACACCATATATTTT.

The gene calls are TRBV6-4 and TRBJ2-7; 7 bases match TRBD1. The CDR3 runs 17 residues. The V gene's germline CDR1 is MRHNA and CDR2 SNTAGT. The V gene end was trimmed by 0 bases and the J gene end by 3 bases; junction bases not matched to a gene: 11. The CDR3 DNA sequence: TGTGCCAGCAGTGACTCGGGACAGTCCATAAAAGTCTACGAGCAGTACTTC. This translates into CASSDSGQSIKVYEQYF.

This chain uses TRBV4-3 with TRBJ1-1; 7 bases fit TRBD1. Trimming removed 4 bases from V and 4 bases from J; junction bases left unmatched: 3. Germline values: CDR1 LGHNA, CDR2 YSLEER. This CDR3 region has 13 residues. DNA for the CDR3: TGCGCCAGCAGCCGACAGGGAACCACTGAAGCTTTCTTT. Translated: CASSRQGTTEAFF.

The CDR3 is CASSLLGGTEAFF. The CDR3 nucleotides read TGTGCCAGCAGTTTGCTGGGGGGGACTGAAGCTTTCTTT. This chain links TRBV27 with TRBJ1-1; a possible D gene is TRBD1 (5 bases). Between the trimmed V and J ends, which lost 3 bases and 5 bases, there was a span of 10 bases. Germline CDR1 reads MNHEY; CDR2 reads SMNVEV (reference sequence). The CDR3 length is 13 residues.

A remark on this clone: The junction departs from the called germline gene at one end, perhaps through a read error. This rearrangement joins TRBV9 to TRBJ1-2; 8 bases match TRBD1. In germline, CDR1 is SGDLS, CDR2 YYNGEE. The CDR3 has 12 amino acids. The CDR3 coding sequence is TGTGCCAGCAGCGTAGCTGATCAGGGGGCTCTCTTC. It specifies CASSVADQGALF.

V gene TRBV5-1 combines with J gene TRBJ2-1; D might be TRBD2 (5 bases). Germline V CDR1 and CDR2: SGHRS, YFSETQ. The CDR3 is made up of 12 amino acids. V dropped 5 bases and J dropped 7 bases, with 10 bases sitting between them. The CDR3 bases are TGCGCCAGCAGTTACACGGGGAATGAGCAGTTCTTC. Translated: CASSYTGNEQFF.

CDR3 region: CASSYTMNTEAFF. Written as DNA, the CDR3 is TGTGCCAGCAGTTACACCATGAACACTGAAGCTTTCTTT. The chain is built from TRBV3-1 (or the pseudogene TRBV3-2) and TRBJ1-1; D is undetermined. This CDR3 is built from 13 residues. V lost 6 bases and J lost 0, with 8 bases in between. Germline CDR1 LGHDT, CDR2 YNNKEL (reference sequence).

The V gene is TRBV15, the J gene TRBJ2-7, with D unclear. The CDR3 sequence is 13 residues long. The V and J ends lost 6 bases and 7 bases respectively, with 16 bases between them. The germline V gene encodes CDR1 LNHNV and CDR2 YYDKDF (reference sequence). The CDR3 spells CATRYPPGSEQYF. The DNA for the CDR3 is TGTGCCACCAGATACCCCCCGGGTTCTGAGCAGTACTTC.

In nucleotides, the CDR3 is TGCGCCAGCAGCTTGTTTGTTCAGACTGAAGCTTTCTTT. Its protein product is CASSLFVQTEAFF. This chain connects TRBV5-1 to TRBJ1-1; D gene ambiguous. This CDR3 comprises 13 residues. Looked up from germline, CDR1 is SGHRS and CDR2 is YFSETQ. Trimming cost V 1 base and J 5 bases, with 9 bases left between them.

The chain carries TRBV27 and TRBJ1-2, with 8 bases identical to TRBD1. Germline values: CDR1 MNHEY, CDR2 SMNVEV (reference sequence). This CDR3 contains 13 residues. V shed 0 bases and J 9 bases; nucleotides not matched to a gene: 3. The CDR3 sequence: CASSLSQGARYTF. The CDR3 DNA sequence: TGTGCCAGCAGTTTATCTCAGGGGGCCCGCTACACCTTC.

This clone has a single count. The V gene is TRBV2, the J gene TRBJ1-6; D not resolved. This CDR3 region has 11 residues. The V end was cut by 7 bases, the J end by 9 bases, with 7 bases between. Germline CDR1 SNHLY, CDR2 FYNNEI. CDR3 region: CASMEGSPLHF. The CDR3 region has the DNA TGTGCCAGCATGGAGGGTTCACCCCTCCACTTT.

The chain joins TRBV2 to TRBJ2-7, with D perhaps matching TRBD2 (6 bases). In germline, CDR1 is SNHLY, CDR2 FYNNEI. CDR3 length equals 13 residues. V was shortened by 7 bases and J by 3 bases, with 13 bases between the two germline ends. The CDR3 loop is CASTRGTYYEQYV. CDR3 nucleotides: TGTGCCAGCACCCGGGGGACGTACTACGAGCAGTACGTC.

The chain employs TRBV2 and TRBJ1-1; D is unclear. V was trimmed by 5 bases and J by 3 bases, leaving 4 bases between them. The length of the CDR3 is 11 residues. CDR1 is SNHLY, CDR2 FYNNEI, per germline. The CDR3 nucleotides read TGTGCCAGCAGTATCGACACTGAAGCTTTCTTT. Translated: CASSIDTEAFF.

The chain joins TRBV18 to TRBJ2-7, with a weak D call TRBD2 (6 bases). Trimming removed 3 bases at V and 5 bases at J, with 20 bases between. The CDR3 runs 16 residues. Germline CDR1 reads KGHSH; CDR2 reads LQKENI. Written as DNA, the CDR3 is TGTGCCAGCTCACCGCGGGGTCTGGGAAACAGTAACGAGCAGTACTTC. This sequence encodes CASSPRGLGNSNEQYF.